This TCR beta chain was obtained from a study of T cell repertoires in cytomegalovirus infection. Study-wide background: Shared public TCR beta signatures pointed to both CMV infection and a matching HLA type.

A single record per CDR3 protein comes from TCRdb applying MiXCR to the reads. The table lists 400,000 or so distinct CDR3 sequences, less than 20% of them singletons. This clonotype has ten or more counts. Its target is not known. Study-level findings and limits: CMV-specific TCR beta clonotypes restricted by HLA-C were the ones dominating the ex vivo response. Identification of carriers of CMV plus the relevant HLA was achieved through cumulative public TCR beta family frequency.

V lost 4 bases to trimming and J lost 4 bases, with 11 bases between them. The CDR3 is made up of 14 amino acids. The germline gives CDR1 MGHRA, CDR2 YSYEKL. The sequence was obtained from a human donor in good health (CMV status not recorded). Some clones in this sample may be carry-over from other donors' samples. The rearrangement joins TRBV4-1 to TRBJ2-1; D may be TRBD1 or TRBD2 (5 bases each). The material sequenced was PBMCs. The CDR3 DNA reads as TGCGCCAGCAGCCCGGGGCGTGATTACAATGAGCAGTTCTTC. It translates to CASSPGRDYNEQFF.